A single sample gave rise to the 22 T cell receptor beta chains below, sequenced in a study of blood T cell repertoires in COVID-19. Here immunoSEQ multiplex PCR was the method, and the copy in TCRdb shows in-frame clones only, minus some. Among approximately 200,000 clones listed, 88% were seen once. The sequencing sample was made of peripheral blood. All receptors derive from a woman in her twenties or thirties with acute or convalescent COVID-19.

J is TRBJ2-7 and V is TRBV27, with TRBD2 identical over 7 bases. V dropped 9 bases and J dropped 2; count of bases not matched to a gene: 13. The CDR3 sequence is 15 residues long. CDR1 is MNHEY and CDR2 is SMNVEV in the germline V gene (reference sequence). This chain's CDR3 is CASRNWGGNTYEQYF. CDR3 nucleotide sequence: TGTGCCAGTAGAAATTGGGGGGGAAACACCTACGAGCAGTACTTC.

The CDR3, as DNA: TGTGCCAGCAGCTTAGACGGAGGAGAAGCTTTCTTT. Its translation is CASSLDGGEAFF. The J gene is TRBJ1-1, the V gene TRBV7-9; D is unclear. The germline V and J ends were trimmed by 1 base and 8 bases, with 8 bases remaining between them. Germline V gives CDR1 SEHNR, CDR2 FQNEAQ (reference sequence). This CDR3 is 12 amino acids long.

The chain recombines TRBV3-1 (or the pseudogene TRBV3-2) with TRBJ1-2; 10 bases line up with TRBD1. The CDR3 is 13 residues long. Germline V gives CDR1 LGHDT, CDR2 YNNKEL (reference sequence). J lost 8 bases, V lost 3 bases, and 3 bases had no gene match. This CDR3 reads CASSQTGGYGYTF. The CDR3 region has the DNA TGTGCCAGCAGCCAGACAGGGGGCTACGGCTACACCTTC.

The chain is built from TRBV12-3 or TRBV12-4 and TRBJ2-7; 7 positions agree with TRBD1. CDR3 size: 13 residues. V was clipped by 6 bases and J by 4 bases; unmatched bases: 6. Written as DNA, the CDR3 is TGTGCCAGCAGAGGGGACAGCTGGTACGAGCAGTACTTC. This gives the protein CASRGDSWYEQYF.

The chain carries TRBV19 and TRBJ2-2; TRBD2 matches at 7 bases. The CDR3 covers 14 residues. In germline, CDR1 is LNHDA, CDR2 SQIVND (reference sequence). Germline trimming cut 11 bases from V and 1 base from J; bases unmatched to any gene: 7. The CDR3 spells CAAQGLENTGELFF. The CDR3 DNA is TGTGCCGCTCAAGGACTAGAGAACACCGGGGAGCTGTTTTTT.

The gene calls are TRBV5-4 and TRBJ2-3; D is unresolved. The V gene lost 2 bases and the J gene lost 6 bases, with 10 bases spanning the gap. This CDR3 region has 13 residues. CDR1 SGHNT and CDR2 YYREEE come from the germline V gene (reference sequence). CDR3 residues: CASSFLGPDTQYF. CDR3 coding DNA: TGTGCCAGCAGCTTCCTAGGTCCCGATACGCAGTATTTT.

The rearrangement uses TRBV19 and TRBJ1-2; TRBD1 matches at 8 bases. Trimming at V came to 4 bases and at J to 5 bases, leaving 9 bases not matched to a gene. CDR1 is LNHDA, CDR2 SQIVND, per germline (reference sequence). The CDR3 contains 15 residues. CDR3 nucleotide sequence: TGTGCCAGTAGTACCAGGACAGGGAGTCGGTATGGCTACACCTTC. Translating it yields CASSTRTGSRYGYTF.

V is TRBV5-1 and J is TRBJ2-1, with TRBD2 identical over 8 bases. The CDR3 length is 15 residues. Germline V gene lookup returns CDR1 SGHRS and CDR2 YFSETQ. J gave up 6 bases and V 7 bases, and 12 bases lay outside the gene matches. The CDR3 loop is CASGKGLADFNEQFF. The CDR3 coding sequence is TGCGCCAGCGGTAAAGGACTAGCAGACTTCAATGAGCAGTTCTTC.

This rearrangement joins TRBV18 to TRBJ2-1; tentatively, D is TRBD2 (5 bases). V was shortened by 6 bases and J by 0 bases, with 15 bases between the two germline ends. Germline V lookup: CDR1 KGHSH, CDR2 LQKENI. This CDR3 contains 16 residues. The CDR3 here is CASSESAGSSYNEQFF. As DNA, the CDR3 is TGTGCCAGCTCCGAATCGGCGGGTAGCTCCTACAATGAGCAGTTCTTC.

The chain combines TRBV12-3 or TRBV12-4 with TRBJ2-1; D ambiguous. Trimming took off 4 bases at V and 7 bases at J, with 8 bases between the two ends. This CDR3 has 12 residues. In nucleotides, the CDR3 is TGTGCCAGCAGTTCCTTTTTAAATGAGCAGTTCTTC. Protein sequence: CASSSFLNEQFF.

A single count supports this clone. The V call is TRBV5-1, the J call TRBJ2-2, with 7 bases that match TRBD2. Germline CDR1 SGHRS, CDR2 YFSETQ. V shed 2 bases and J 5 bases; nucleotides not matched to a gene: 6. This CDR3 is built from 15 residues. The chain's CDR3 is CASSLLATPTGELFF. The CDR3 DNA follows: TGCGCCAGCAGCTTACTAGCGACGCCGACCGGGGAGCTGTTTTTT.

This sequence joins TRBV6-6 and TRBJ2-5, with 8 positions matching TRBD1. Trimming cost V 4 bases and J 4 bases; bases outside gene matches: 11. This CDR3 spans 16 amino acids. Looked up from germline, CDR1 is MNHNY and CDR2 is SVGAGI (reference sequence). The CDR3 protein is CASSSYSGGLGETQYF. The DNA of the CDR3 is TGTGCCAGCAGTTCCTACTCAGGGGGCTTGGGAGAGACCCAGTACTTC.

CDR3 coding DNA: TGTGCCAGCAGAAGGGACAGGGCAGATTCACCCCTCCACTTT. This translates into CASRRDRADSPLHF. The chain carries TRBV6-6 and TRBJ1-6; 9 positions agree with TRBD1. CDR3 length: 14 amino acids. V shed 6 bases, J shed 8 bases, and the junction held 5 bases outside the gene matches. The germline V gene has CDR1 MNHNY and CDR2 SVGAGI (reference sequence).

A note on this clone: The same CDR3 also results from other DNA sequences found in this sample. This chain uses TRBV9 with TRBJ2-1, with TRBD2 as a possible D gene (6 bases). Germline loops: CDR1 SGDLS, CDR2 YYNGEE. V was pared by 2 bases and J by 4 bases, with 10 bases between. There are 14 residues in the CDR3. The CDR3 DNA follows: TGTGCCAGCAGCGTGGGGGGTGGTTACAATGAGCAGTTCTTC. The encoded protein is CASSVGGGYNEQFF.

This clone appeared a few times. This chain links TRBV19 with TRBJ1-1; D is possibly TRBD1 (6 bases). Germline-derived CDR1 and CDR2 are LNHDA and SQIVND (reference sequence). The length of the CDR3 is 16 residues. Between the trimmed V and J ends, which lost 4 bases and 3 bases, there was a span of 18 bases. This CDR3 reads CASSNMHRARDTEAFF. The CDR3 bases are TGTGCCAGTAGTAATATGCACAGGGCAAGGGACACTGAAGCTTTCTTT.

The V gene is TRBV18, the J gene TRBJ2-5; TRBD2 is a possible D gene (6 bases). V shed 3 bases and J shed 1 base, with 6 bases lying between them. The CDR3 is 13 residues long. Looked up from germline, CDR1 is KGHSH and CDR2 is LQKENI. CDR3 in amino acids: CASSPGLQETQYF. In DNA, the CDR3 is TGTGCCAGCTCACCGGGACTCCAAGAGACCCAGTACTTC.

The chain joins TRBV18 to TRBJ1-1; possible D gene TRBD1, 5 bases. Per germline, CDR1 KGHSH and CDR2 LQKENI. Trimming took 4 bases from V and 0 from J, leaving 12 bases between them. The CDR3 sequence is 15 residues long. The CDR3 loop reads CASSRGAAMNTEAFF. The CDR3 DNA is TGTGCCAGCTCACGCGGGGCAGCTATGAACACTGAAGCTTTCTTT.

The chain has TRBV6-5 and TRBJ1-1; D ambiguous. Germline V gene lookup returns CDR1 MNHEY and CDR2 SVGAGI. The V end lost 8 bases, the J end lost 0 bases, and 10 bases lay between the germline ends. The CDR3 has 13 residues. CDR3 sequence: CASSQEMNTEAFF. DNA for the CDR3: TGTGCCAGCTCCCAGGAAATGAACACTGAAGCTTTCTTT.

The rearrangement uses TRBV6-2 or TRBV6-3 and TRBJ1-1, with TRBD1 identical over 9 bases. This CDR3 is built from 15 residues. Germline values: CDR1 MNHEY, CDR2 SVGEGT. V shed 0 bases and J 5 bases; nucleotides not matched to a gene: 4. CDR3 residues: CASSYSTGGRTEAFF. The CDR3 nucleotides are TGTGCCAGCAGTTACTCGACAGGGGGGCGTACTGAAGCTTTCTTT.

The chain links TRBV12-2 to TRBJ1-1; the table's D gene call, TRBD1, was not cross checked with the DNA. TRBV12-2 counts as a pseudogene. The CDR3 covers 17 residues. CDR3: CASRPQGGPQLVTEAFF. CDR3 nucleotides: TGTGCAAGTCGCCCCCAGGGGGGACCTCAATTGGTCACTGAAGCTTTCTTT.

This chain connects TRBV6-6 to TRBJ1-2; D is ambiguous. The CDR3 is made up of 12 amino acids. CDR1 and CDR2 (germline): MNHNY, SVGAGI (reference sequence). V was pared by 1 base and J by 6 bases, with 6 bases between. The CDR3 sequence is CASSYLGDGYTF. The CDR3, as DNA: TGTGCCAGCAGTTACTTGGGAGATGGCTACACCTTC.

This chain joins TRBV7-8 and TRBJ1-5; 8 bases match TRBD1. CDR1 is SGHVS, CDR2 FQNEAQ, per germline. This CDR3 is built from 17 residues. With V trimmed by 7 bases and J by 3 bases, 14 bases remained unmatched. The CDR3, as DNA: TGTGCCAGCACGAGGACAGGGATTACAGCCTACAATCAGCCCCAGCATTTT. Amino acid sequence: CASTRTGITAYNQPQHF.